This T cell receptor (beta chain) was recovered during a study of shared clonotypes between healthy human individuals. V was clipped by 7 bases and J by 4 bases, with 19 bases between them. CDR1 and CDR2 from the germline V gene are MNHEY and SMNVEV (reference sequence). The CDR3 sequence is 15 residues long. This was a deep-level run. TCRdb keeps only in-frame clones here, not all; method: immunoSEQ multiplex PCR. The table records around 1.5 million clones, 98% of them present only once. Source material: naive CD4+ T cells sorted from blood. Described subset: CD45RA+ positively selected. V and J are TRBV27 and TRBJ1-1, with D hard to call. This TCR was recovered from a man aged 30 to 39 in good health. CDR3 DNA sequence: TGTGCCAGCATCCGTATGGTACCACGGGGCACTGAAGCTTTCTTT. It is translated as CASIRMVPRGTEAFF.